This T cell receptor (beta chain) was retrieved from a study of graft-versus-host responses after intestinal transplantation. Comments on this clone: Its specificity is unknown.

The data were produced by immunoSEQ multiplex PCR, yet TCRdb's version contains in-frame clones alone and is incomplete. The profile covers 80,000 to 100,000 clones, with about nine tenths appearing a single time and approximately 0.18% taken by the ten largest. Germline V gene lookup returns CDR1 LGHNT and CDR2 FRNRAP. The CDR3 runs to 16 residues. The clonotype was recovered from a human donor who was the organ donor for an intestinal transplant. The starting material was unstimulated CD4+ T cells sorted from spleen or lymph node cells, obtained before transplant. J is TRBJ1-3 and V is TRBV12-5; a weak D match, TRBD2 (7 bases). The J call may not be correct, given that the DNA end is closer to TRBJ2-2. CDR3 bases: TGTGCTAGTGGTCTACAGGGCCCGGGGGGCACCGGGGAGCTGTTTTTT. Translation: CASGLQGPGGTGELFF.